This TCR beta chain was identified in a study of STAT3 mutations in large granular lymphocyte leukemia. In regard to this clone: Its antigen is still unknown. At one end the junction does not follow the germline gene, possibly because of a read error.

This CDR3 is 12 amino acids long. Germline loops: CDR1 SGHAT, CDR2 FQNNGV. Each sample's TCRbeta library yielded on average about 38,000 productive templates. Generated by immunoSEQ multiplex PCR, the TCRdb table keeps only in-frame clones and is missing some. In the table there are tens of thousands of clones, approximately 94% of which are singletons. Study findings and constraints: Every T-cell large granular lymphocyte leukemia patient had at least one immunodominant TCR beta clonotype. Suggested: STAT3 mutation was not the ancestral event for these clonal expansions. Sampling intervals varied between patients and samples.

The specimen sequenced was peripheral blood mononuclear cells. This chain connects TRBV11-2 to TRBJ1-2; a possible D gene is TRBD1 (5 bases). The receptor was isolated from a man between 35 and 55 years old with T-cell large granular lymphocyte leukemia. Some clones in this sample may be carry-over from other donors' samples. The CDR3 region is CASSEKNRNRFF. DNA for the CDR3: TGTGCCAGCAGCGAAAAAAACAGGAATCGTTTCTTC.